This T cell receptor beta chain was sequenced during a study of T cells in Graves' hyperthyroidism and ophthalmopathy. Germline loops: CDR1 SGHVS, CDR2 FQNEAQ. J was trimmed by 3 bases and V by 5 bases; bases with no gene match: 10. This CDR3 contains 16 residues. This clonotype came up many times. Its antigen remains unknown. The CDR3 regions of TCR beta were amplified from RNA transcripts. When the TCR CDR3 underwent first-round RT-PCR, the HTBI primer set was used. Each CDR3 protein is one row after TCRdb ran MiXCR on the multiplex PCR reads. The sample includes more than 300,000 distinct CDR3 sequences, roughly 13% of them seen just once. Points from the study as a whole: Blood shared most expanded thyroid clonotypes above 0.001.

Criteria for exclusion of patients were uncontrolled infection, other autoimmune disease, pregnancy or lactation. The chain links TRBV7-8 to TRBJ2-3; TRBD2 aligns across 8 bases. The TCR was taken from a woman aged 25 to 45 with Graves' hyperthyroidism. The sequencing sample was made of blood. This CDR3 reads CASSPPWAGGTDTQYF. The CDR3, as DNA: TGTGCCAGCAGCCCTCCTTGGGCGGGAGGAACAGATACGCAGTATTTT.